The present TCR beta chain was sequenced within a study of CD8+ T cells in alopecia areata. CDR3 size: 15 residues. Deletions cut 5 bases from V and 2 bases from J, with 16 bases between. Looked up from germline, CDR1 is MNHNY and CDR2 is SVGAGI (reference sequence). cDNA prepared by RNA extraction and subsequent reverse transcription served as the template for sequencing. The data were produced by immunoSEQ multiplex PCR, yet TCRdb's version contains in-frame clones alone and is incomplete. The top ten hold roughly 15% of the sample, which has 140,000 to 150,000 clones, 75% to 90% seen once. This chain joins TRBV6-6 and TRBJ2-7; D remains ambiguous. This clonotype was obtained from a human donor with alopecia areata. The source material was CD8+ T cells sorted from blood, sampled at week 0. The CDR3 loop reads CASSHPTESAYEQYF. The CDR3 coding sequence is TGTGCCAGCAGTCACCCGACGGAGTCCGCCTACGAGCAGTACTTC.